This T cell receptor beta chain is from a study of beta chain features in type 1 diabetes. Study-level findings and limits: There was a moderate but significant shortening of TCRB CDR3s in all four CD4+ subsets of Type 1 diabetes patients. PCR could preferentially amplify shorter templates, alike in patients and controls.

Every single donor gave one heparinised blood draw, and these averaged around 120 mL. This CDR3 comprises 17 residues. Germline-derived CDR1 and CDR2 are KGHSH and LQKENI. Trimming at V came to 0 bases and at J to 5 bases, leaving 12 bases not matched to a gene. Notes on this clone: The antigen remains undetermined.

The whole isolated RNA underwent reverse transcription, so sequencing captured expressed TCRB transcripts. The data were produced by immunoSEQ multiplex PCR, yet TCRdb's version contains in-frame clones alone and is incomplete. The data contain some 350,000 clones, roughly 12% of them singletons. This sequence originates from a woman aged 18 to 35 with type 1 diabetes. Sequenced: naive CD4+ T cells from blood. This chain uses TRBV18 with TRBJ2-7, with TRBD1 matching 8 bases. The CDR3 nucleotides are TGTGCCAGCTCACCACCCGTCAGCAGGGGGCCTTTTAACGAGCAGTACTTC. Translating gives CASSPPVSRGPFNEQYF.